This T cell receptor (beta chain) is from a study of T-cell reconstitution after alpha-beta-depleted transplantation in children. Points from the study as a whole: Approximately two months post-transplant, alpha-beta T cells reportedly originated from several hundred expanded graft clones. A year had passed since transplant, and T-cell counts and diversity by then came mostly from newly produced T cells.

A few counts support this clonotype. As yet, its antigen is unknown. Germline CDR1 is DFQATT and CDR2 is SNEGSKA (reference sequence). The V end lost 5 bases, the J end lost 5 bases, and 21 bases lay between the germline ends. This CDR3 spans 16 amino acids. Preparing the TCRbeta library involved the use of unique molecular identifiers. TCRdb reprocessed the PCR reads via MiXCR and lists one record per CDR3 protein. The sample has around 960,000 distinct CDR3 sequences; roughly 29% are singletons. The V call is TRBV20-1, the J call TRBJ2-2, with D maybe TRBD1 (6 bases). Here the sequenced sample was PBMCs, mostly from graft donor cells, taken 360 days after TCRalphabeta/CD19-depleted stem cell transplant. The receptor was isolated from a boy younger than two who had a stem cell transplant for SCID, so the T cells may come from the graft donor. In DNA form, the CDR3 reads TGCAGTGCTCGTCGTACAGGGATCTCCTTGACCGGGGAGCTGTTTTTT. Amino acids: CSARRTGISLTGELFF.